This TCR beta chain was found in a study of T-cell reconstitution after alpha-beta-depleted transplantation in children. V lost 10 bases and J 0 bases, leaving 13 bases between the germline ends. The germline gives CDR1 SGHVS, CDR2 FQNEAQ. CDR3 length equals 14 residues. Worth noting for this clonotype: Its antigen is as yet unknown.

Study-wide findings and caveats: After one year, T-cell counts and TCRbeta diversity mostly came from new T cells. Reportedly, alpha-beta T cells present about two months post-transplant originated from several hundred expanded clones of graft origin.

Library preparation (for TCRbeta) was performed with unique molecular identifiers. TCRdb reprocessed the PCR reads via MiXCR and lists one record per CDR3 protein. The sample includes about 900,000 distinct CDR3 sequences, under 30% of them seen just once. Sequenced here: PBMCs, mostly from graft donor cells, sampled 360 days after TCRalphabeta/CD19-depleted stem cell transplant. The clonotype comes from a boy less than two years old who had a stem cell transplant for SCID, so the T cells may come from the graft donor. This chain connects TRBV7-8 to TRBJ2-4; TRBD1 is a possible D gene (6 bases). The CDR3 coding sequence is TGTGCCACGGCAGGGGACCTAGCCAAAAACATTCAGTACTTC. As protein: CATAGDLAKNIQYF.